This T cell receptor beta chain was obtained from a study of blood T cell repertoires in COVID-19. At the level of the study: Acute and convalescent COVID-19 samples came from the United States, Italy and Spain. T cells, B-cell-depleted T cells, or PBMCs supplied cDNA or gDNA.

V shed 6 bases and J 7 bases; nucleotides not matched to a gene: 6. Germline-derived CDR1 and CDR2 are KGHSH and LQKENI. The CDR3 loop spans 13 amino acids. Study processing details: Reference gene primer amplification in the assay estimated nucleated cell counts. Repertoires were generated with immunoSEQ multiplex PCR, while TCRdb's copy carries only in-frame clones and drops some. V, J and clone size are taken as reported in that table, and D and trimming were inferred from the DNA itself. The table records around 100,000 clones, approximately 69% of them present only once. This sequence joins TRBV18 and TRBJ1-1; TRBD1 aligns across 9 bases. This TCR was recovered from an elderly man with acute or convalescent COVID-19. Sequencing input: peripheral blood. The CDR3 here is CASSLDRGNEAFF. The DNA for the CDR3 is TGTGCCAGCTCCCTCGACAGGGGGAATGAAGCTTTCTTT.